This paragraph reports one TCR beta chain. Its target is unknown. Via MiXCR, TCRdb re-called the reads, giving one row per CDR3 protein. The top ten clones hold around 15% of a sample with around 900,000 distinct CDR3 sequences, roughly 31% of them seen once. This sample was taken from a study of T cell repertoires in cytomegalovirus infection. Trimming stripped 5 bases from V and 4 bases from J, with 17 bases between. Germline V gene lookup returns CDR1 MNHEY and CDR2 SMNVEV (reference sequence). The CDR3 spans 15 residues. The chain carries TRBV27 and TRBJ1-2; no firm D call. The input for sequencing was cultured CD8+ T cells from PBMCs, taken from culture after CMV antigen stimulation. The receptor comes from a human donor in good health (CMV status not recorded). Some clones in this sample may be carry-over from other donors' samples. In DNA, the CDR3 is TGTGCCAGCAGTCCGTCTGGGTGGCGCTCCTATGGCTACACCTTC. Its translation: CASSPSGWRSYGYTF.